The source of this TCR beta chain is a study of T cell responses to AZD1222 COVID-19 vaccine. The data were produced by immunoSEQ multiplex PCR, yet TCRdb's version contains in-frame clones alone and is incomplete. The repertoire has roughly 100,000 clones, about 88% of them found once; the top ten carry about 9.3%. V was shortened by 2 bases and J by 6 bases, with 9 bases between the two germline ends. The CDR3 length is 13 residues. Germline V gene data show CDR1 as SEHNR and CDR2 as FQNEAQ (reference sequence). This sequence was found in an adult in good health. The sequenced sample was peripheral blood, obtained on day 0 of AZD1222 vaccination. This sequence joins TRBV7-9 and TRBJ2-3, with no clear D. In DNA form, the CDR3 reads TGTGCCAGCAGCTTAATGCTGGGGGATACGCAGTATTTT. This codes for CASSLMLGDTQYF.